The sequence of this T cell receptor beta chain was determined in a study of blood T cell repertoires in COVID-19. As handled by the study authors: Amplification of reference gene primers was used by the study to estimate nucleated cell counts. TCRdb keeps only in-frame clones here, not all; method: immunoSEQ multiplex PCR. The V and J calls and clone size come from that table; D and trimming were worked out from the DNA. The repertoire holds about 44,000 clones, with about 80% as singletons. The receptor was isolated from a human donor in a cohort sampled during active COVID-19. Sequences were obtained from peripheral blood.

Written as DNA, the CDR3 is TGTGCCAGCAGCCAAGAAACCGGGACAGGGAGGGGAGAGACCCAGTACTTC. Encoded protein: CASSQETGTGRGETQYF. V gene TRBV3-1 (or the pseudogene TRBV3-2) combines with J gene TRBJ2-5; 9 positions agree with TRBD1. V shed 0 bases, J shed 4 bases, and the junction held 9 bases outside the gene matches. The germline gives CDR1 LGHDT, CDR2 YNNKEL (reference sequence). The CDR3 is made up of 17 amino acids.